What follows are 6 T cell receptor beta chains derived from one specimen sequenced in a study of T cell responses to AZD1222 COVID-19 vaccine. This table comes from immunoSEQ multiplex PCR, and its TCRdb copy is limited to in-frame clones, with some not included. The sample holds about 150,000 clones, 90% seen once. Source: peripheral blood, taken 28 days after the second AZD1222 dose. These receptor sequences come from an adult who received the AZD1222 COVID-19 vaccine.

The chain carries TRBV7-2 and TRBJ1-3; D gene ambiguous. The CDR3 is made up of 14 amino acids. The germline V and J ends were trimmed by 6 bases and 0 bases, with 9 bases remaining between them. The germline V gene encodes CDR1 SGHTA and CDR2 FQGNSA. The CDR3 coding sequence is TGTGCCAGCAGACCCTTACTCTCTGGAAACACCATATATTTT. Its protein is CASRPLLSGNTIYF.

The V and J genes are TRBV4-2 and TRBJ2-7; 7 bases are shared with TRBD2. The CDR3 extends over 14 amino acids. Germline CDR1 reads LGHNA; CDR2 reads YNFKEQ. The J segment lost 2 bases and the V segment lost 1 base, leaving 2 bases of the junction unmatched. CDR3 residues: CASSQGRGTYEQYF. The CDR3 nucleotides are TGTGCCAGCAGCCAAGGGCGGGGGACCTACGAGCAGTACTTC.

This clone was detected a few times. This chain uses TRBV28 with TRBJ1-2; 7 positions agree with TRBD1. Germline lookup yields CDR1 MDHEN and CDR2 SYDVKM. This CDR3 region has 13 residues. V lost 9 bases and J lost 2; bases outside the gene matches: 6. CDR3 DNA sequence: TGTGCCAGTGCCACAGGGGCGAACTATGGCTACACCTTC. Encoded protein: CASATGANYGYTF.

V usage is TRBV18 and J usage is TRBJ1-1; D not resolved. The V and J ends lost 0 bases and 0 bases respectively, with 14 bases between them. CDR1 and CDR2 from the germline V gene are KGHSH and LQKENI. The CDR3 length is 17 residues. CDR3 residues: CASSPPSGPNLNTEAFF. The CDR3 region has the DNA TGTGCCAGCTCACCACCGTCCGGACCTAACTTGAACACTGAAGCTTTCTTT. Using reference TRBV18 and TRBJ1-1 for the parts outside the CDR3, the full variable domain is NAGVMQNPRHLVRRRGQEARLRCSPMKGHSHVYWYRQLPEEGLKFMVYLQKENIIDESGMPKERFSAEFPKEGPSILRIQQVVRGDSAAYFCASSPPSGPNLNTEAFFGQGTRLTVV.

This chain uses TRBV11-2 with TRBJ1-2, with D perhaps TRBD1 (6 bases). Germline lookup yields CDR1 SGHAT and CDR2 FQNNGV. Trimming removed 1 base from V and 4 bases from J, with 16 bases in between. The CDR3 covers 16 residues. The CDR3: CASSLAGRRGGYGYTF. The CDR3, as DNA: TGTGCCAGCAGCTTAGCCGGGCGCAGGGGAGGCTATGGCTACACCTTC.

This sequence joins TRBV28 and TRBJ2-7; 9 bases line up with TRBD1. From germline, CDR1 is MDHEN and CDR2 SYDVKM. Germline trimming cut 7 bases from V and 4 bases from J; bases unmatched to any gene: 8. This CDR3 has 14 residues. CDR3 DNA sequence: TGTGCCAGCAATTCGGGACAGGGAAGGTACGAGCAGTACTTC. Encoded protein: CASNSGQGRYEQYF. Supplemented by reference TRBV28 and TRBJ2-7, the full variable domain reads DVKVTQSSRYLVKRTGEKVFLECVQDMDHENMFWYRQDPGLGLRLIYFSYDVKMKEKGDIPEGYSVSREKKERFSLILESASTNQTSMYLCASNSGQGRYEQYFGPGTRLTVT.